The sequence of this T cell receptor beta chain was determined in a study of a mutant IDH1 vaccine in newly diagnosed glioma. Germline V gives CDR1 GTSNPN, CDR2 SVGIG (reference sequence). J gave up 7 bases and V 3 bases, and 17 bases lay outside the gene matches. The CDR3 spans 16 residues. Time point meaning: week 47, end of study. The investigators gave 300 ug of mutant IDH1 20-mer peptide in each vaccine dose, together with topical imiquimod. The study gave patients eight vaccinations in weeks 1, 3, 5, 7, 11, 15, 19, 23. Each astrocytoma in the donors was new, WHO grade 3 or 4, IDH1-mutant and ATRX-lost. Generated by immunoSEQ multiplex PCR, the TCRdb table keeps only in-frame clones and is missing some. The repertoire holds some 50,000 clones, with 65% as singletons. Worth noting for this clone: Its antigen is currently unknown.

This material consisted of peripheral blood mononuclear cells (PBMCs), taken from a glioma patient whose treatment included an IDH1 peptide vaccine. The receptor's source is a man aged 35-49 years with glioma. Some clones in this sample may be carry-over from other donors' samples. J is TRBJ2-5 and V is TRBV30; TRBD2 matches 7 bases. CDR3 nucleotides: TGTGCCTGGAGCCACGGAGTTGGGGGAGGGGCCGGGACCCAGTACTTC. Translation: CAWSHGVGGGAGTQYF.